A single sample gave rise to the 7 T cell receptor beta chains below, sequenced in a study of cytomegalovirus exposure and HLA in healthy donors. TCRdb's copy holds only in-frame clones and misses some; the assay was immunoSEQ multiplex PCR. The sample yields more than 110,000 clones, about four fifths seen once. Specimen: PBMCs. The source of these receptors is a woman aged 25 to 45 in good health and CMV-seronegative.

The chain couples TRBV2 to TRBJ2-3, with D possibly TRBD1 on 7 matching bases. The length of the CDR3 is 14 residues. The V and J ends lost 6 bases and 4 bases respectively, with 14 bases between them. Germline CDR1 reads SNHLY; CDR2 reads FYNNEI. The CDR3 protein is CASRKDREADTQYF. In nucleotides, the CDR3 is TGTGCCAGCAGGAAAGACAGGGAGGCAGATACGCAGTATTTT.

CDR3 coding DNA: TGTGCCAGCTCACCTGGTCGATTACTAGACAATCAGCCCCAGCATTTT. This codes for CASSPGRLLDNQPQHF. The genes are TRBV18 and TRBJ1-5; no firm D call. Germline CDR1 KGHSH, CDR2 LQKENI. The germline V and J ends were trimmed by 3 bases and 3 bases, with 15 bases remaining between them. The CDR3 sequence is 16 residues long. The whole variable domain, filled in from reference TRBV18 and TRBJ1-5, reads NAGVMQNPRHLVRRRGQEARLRCSPMKGHSHVYWYRQLPEEGLKFMVYLQKENIIDESGMPKERFSAEFPKEGPSILRIQQVVRGDSAAYFCASSPGRLLDNQPQHFGDGTRLSIL.

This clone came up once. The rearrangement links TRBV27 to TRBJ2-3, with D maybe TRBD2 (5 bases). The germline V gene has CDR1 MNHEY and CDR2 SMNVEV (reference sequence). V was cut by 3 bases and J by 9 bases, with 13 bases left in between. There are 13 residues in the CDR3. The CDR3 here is CASSLFVEGTQYF. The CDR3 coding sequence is TGTGCCAGCAGTTTGTTTGTTGAGGGCACGCAGTATTTT.

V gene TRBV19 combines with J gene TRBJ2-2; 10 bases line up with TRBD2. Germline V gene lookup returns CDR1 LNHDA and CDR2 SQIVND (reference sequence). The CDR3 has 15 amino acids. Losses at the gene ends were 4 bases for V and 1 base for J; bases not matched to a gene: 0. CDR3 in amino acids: CASSRLAGNTGELFF. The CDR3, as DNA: TGTGCCAGTAGTAGACTAGCGGGGAACACCGGGGAGCTGTTTTTT.

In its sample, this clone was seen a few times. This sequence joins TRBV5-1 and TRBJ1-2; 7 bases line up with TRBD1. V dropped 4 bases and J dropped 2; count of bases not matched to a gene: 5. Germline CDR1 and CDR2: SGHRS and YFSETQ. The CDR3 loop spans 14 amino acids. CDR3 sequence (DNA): TGCGCCAGCAGCGAAGGGACAGCGAACTATGGCTACACCTTC. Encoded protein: CASSEGTANYGYTF.

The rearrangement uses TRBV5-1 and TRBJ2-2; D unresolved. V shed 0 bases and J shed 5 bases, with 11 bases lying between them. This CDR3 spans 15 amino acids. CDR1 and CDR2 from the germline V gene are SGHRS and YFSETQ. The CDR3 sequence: CASSLALGETGELFF. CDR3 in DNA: TGCGCCAGCAGCTTGGCCCTAGGAGAAACCGGGGAGCTGTTTTTT. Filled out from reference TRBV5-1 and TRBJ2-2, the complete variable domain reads KAGVTQTPRYLIKTRGQQVTLSCSPISGHRSVSWYQQTPGQGLQFLFEYFSETQRNKGNFPGRFSGRQFSNSRSEMNVSTLELGDSALYLCASSLALGETGELFFGEGSRLTVL.

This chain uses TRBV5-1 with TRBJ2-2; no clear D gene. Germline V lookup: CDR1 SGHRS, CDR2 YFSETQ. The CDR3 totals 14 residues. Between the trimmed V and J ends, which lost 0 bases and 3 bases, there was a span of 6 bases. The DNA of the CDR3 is TGCGCCAGCAGCTTGGTTATCGACACCGGGGAGCTGTTTTTT. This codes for CASSLVIDTGELFF.